This paragraph reports one T cell receptor beta chain. Its antigen is unknown. This record comes from a study of TIL therapy for anti-PD-1-resistant metastatic lung cancer. Across the whole study: Median tumor PD-L1 proportion score was roughly 6%.

This was the immunoSEQ v3 assay. This table comes from immunoSEQ multiplex PCR, and its TCRdb copy is limited to in-frame clones, with some not included. This sample has 50,000 to 60,000 clones, with over 65% found just once. Whole-study findings and limits: Many TIL product clones were absent from baseline tumor, suggesting clonal contraction.

Time point given: pre-treatment sample, taken before nivolumab and TIL therapy. The tumor samples were excised metastases, mostly pleural nodules or supraclavicular lymph nodes. This TCR came from a person aged 25 to 80 with non-small cell lung cancer. Sequenced material: tumor tissue, taken at baseline.

Written as DNA, the CDR3 is TGTGCCAGCAGCGTAGTTTCGAGCACCGGGGAGCTGTTTTTT. Encoded protein: CASSVVSSTGELFF. The chain has TRBV9 and TRBJ2-2; D gene ambiguous. The CDR3 covers 14 residues. Trimming pared 0 bases from V and 4 bases from J, leaving 7 bases between. The germline V gene has CDR1 SGDLS and CDR2 YYNGEE.